Listed below are T cell receptor beta chains from one sample, sequenced in a study of identical twins. TCRdb reprocessed the 5' RACE reads with MiXCR, giving one entry per CDR3 protein. Here the sample spans just over 450,000 distinct CDR3 sequences, 14% being singletons. The data were also submitted as part of a second study, on yellow fever vaccine responses in identical twins.

The sample consisted of CD4+ T cells sorted from blood. Every receptor here comes from a woman aged 18-35 years in good health. Each CDR3 is given with its conserved first and last residue. The D gene is left open where the match is weak. Expanded clones get a size class; other rows say once, few or many, or leave the size out.

TRBJ2-6 | . | few | TRBV7-9 | TGTGCCAGCAGCCTGTTAACAGGGACCCCGGGGGCCAACGTCCTGACTTTC | CASSLLTGTPGANVLTF
TRBJ2-7 | TRBD2 | . | TRBV7-2 | TGTGCCAGGGATTATAGCGGGGGGCCCTTGGTCTACGAGCAGTACTTC | CARDYSGGPLVYEQYF
TRBJ1-1 | . | . | TRBV28 | TGTGCCAGCAGTTTATTTGTGCGGGGTGGCACTAAAGCTTTCTTT | CASSLFVRGGTKAFF
TRBJ2-7 | . | . | TRBV20-1 | TGCAGTGCACGACCGGGGGTCGAGCAGTACTTC | CSARPGVEQYF
TRBJ2-2 | . | . | TRBV14 | TGTGCCAGCAGCCACAGGCGAGGCCGGGGCGGGGAGCTGTTTTTT | CASSHRRGRGGELFF
TRBJ1-6 | TRBD1 | many | TRBV27 | TGTGCCAGCAGTTCTGGGACAGGAGATAATTCACCCCTCCACTTT | CASSSGTGDNSPLHF
TRBJ1-1 | TRBD1 | . | TRBV20-1 | TGCAGTGCGGTTCAGGGGACAGTGAACACTGAAGCTTTCTTT | CSAVQGTVNTEAFF
TRBJ2-7 | . | . | TRBV29-1 | TGCAGCGTCGCCGTTAGCCGGGCCCTGGACGAGCAGTACTTC | CSVAVSRALDEQYF
TRBJ2-1 | TRBD1 | few | TRBV28 | TGTGCCAGCAGTGCCCGGGACAGGGGGCACGATGAGCAGTTCTTC | CASSARDRGHDEQFF
TRBJ2-3 | . | few | TRBV10-2 | TGCGCCAGCAGTGAAGGGGATAGGGTCCGTACGCAGTATTTT | CASSEGDRVRTQYF
TRBJ2-1 | TRBD1 | few | TRBV5-4 | TGTGCCAGCAGCCGAGAGGGGGCCCACAATGAGCAGTTCTTC | CASSREGAHNEQFF
TRBJ2-1 | TRBD2 | . | TRBV6-1 | TGTGCCAGCAGACTCAGCGGGGGGGTTGGGAATGAGCAGTTCTTC | CASRLSGGVGNEQFF
TRBJ2-7 | . | few | TRBV6-1 | TGTGCCAGCAGTACCCAAGGGGGGGCTGCTTACGAGCAGTACTTC | CASSTQGGAAYEQYF
TRBJ1-3 | . | . | TRBV12-3/TRBV12-4 | TGTGCCAGCAGTTTTCTTCAGGGCACTGGAAACACCATATATTTT | CASSFLQGTGNTIYF
TRBJ2-6 | TRBD1 | . | TRBV2 | TGTGCCAGCAGCGTTAGCCGGGACAGGGGGACTGGGGCCAACGTCCTGACTTTC | CASSVSRDRGTGANVLTF
TRBJ2-1 | TRBD1 | . | TRBV12-3/TRBV12-4 | TGTGCCAGCAACCAAAAAGGACAGGGTCCGTTCTTC | CASNQKGQGPFF
TRBJ2-5 | . | . | TRBV15 | TGTGCCACCAGCAGAGATACGGGGGCGAGGGAGACCCAGTACTTC | CATSRDTGARETQYF
TRBJ1-2 | . | few | TRBV10-3 | TGTGCCATCAGTGAGGGCGGCTCTTATGGCTACACCTTC | CAISEGGSYGYTF
TRBJ2-3 | TRBD2 | . | TRBV3-1 | TGTGCCAGCAGCCTCCGTGGAGCGGGAGTGGGTGCAGATACGCAGTATTTT | CASSLRGAGVGADTQYF
TRBJ1-1 | . | few | TRBV4-1 | TGCGCCAGCAGCCAACCCCAAATTCGAGAAGCTTTCTTT | CASSQPQIREAFF
TRBJ2-3 | TRBD2 | . | TRBV12-3/TRBV12-4 | TGTGCCAGCAGTCCACTAGCGGGCCGCACAGATACGCAGTATTTT | CASSPLAGRTDTQYF
TRBJ2-5 | . | few | TRBV2 | TGTGCCAGCGGCGGTAGGAGCTCACAAGAGACCCAGTACTTC | CASGGRSSQETQYF
TRBJ1-1 | . | few | TRBV12-3/TRBV12-4 | TGTGCCAGCAACTGGGGGCAGATGAACACTGAAGCTTTCTTT | CASNWGQMNTEAFF
TRBJ1-6 | TRBD1 | . | TRBV6-5 | TGTGCCAGCAGTTCACAGGGGCAACTGAATTCACCCCTCCACTTT | CASSSQGQLNSPLHF
TRBJ2-1 | . | few | TRBV7-3 | TGTGCCAGCAGCCATCGGGGCGGGGAATTGGGTGATGAGCAGTTCTTC | CASSHRGGELGDEQFF
TRBJ2-7 | . | . | TRBV11-2 | TGTGCCAGCAGCTCCGCCGCGGCAGCGACGTACTTC | CASSSAAAATYF
TRBJ2-3 | TRBD2 | . | TRBV15 | TGTGCCACCAGCAGTGGGGGACTAGCGGGGGCCCTGGGGGCGCAGTATTTT | CATSSGGLAGALGAQYF
TRBJ1-4 | . | . | TRBV30 | TGTGCCTGGAGTCAATTACAGGGAATCACAGAAAAACTGTTTTTT | CAWSQLQGITEKLFF
TRBJ2-2 | . | few | TRBV6-1 | TGTGCCAGCAGTCCCCTCAGCGGCAACGGGGAGCTGTTTTTT | CASSPLSGNGELFF
TRBJ2-5 | TRBD2 | few | TRBV6-1 | TGTGCCAGCAGTACCCAGTGGGGGGGAGAGACCCAGTACTTC | CASSTQWGGETQYF
TRBJ2-7 | . | . | TRBV20-1 | TGCAGTGCTAGAGGTCAGGGTCCCTACGAGCAGTACTTC | CSARGQGPYEQYF
TRBJ2-3 | . | few | TRBV7-9 | TGTGCCAGCAGCCTTCCGGTCACTGCCCACACAGATACGCAGTATTTT | CASSLPVTAHTDTQYF
TRBJ2-3 | . | once | TRBV28 | TGTGCCAGCAGCCAGGACCCCATAAACACAGATACGCAGTATTTT | CASSQDPINTDTQYF
TRBJ2-7 | . | few | TRBV7-2 | TGTGCCAGCAGCTTTACAACTCTCTCCTACGAGCAGTACTTC | CASSFTTLSYEQYF
TRBJ2-3 | TRBD1 | few | TRBV12-5 | TGTGCTAGTGGTTTGCAGGGGGGCACAGATACGCAGTATTTT | CASGLQGGTDTQYF
TRBJ2-1 | TRBD2 | few | TRBV5-1 | TGCGCCAGCAGCTTGGGGAGCGGGGGGGCACGGTACAATGAGCAGTTCTTC | CASSLGSGGARYNEQFF
TRBJ1-1 | TRBD1 | . | TRBV29-1 | TGCAGCGTGTTAAGACAGGGTTCGAACACTGAAGCTTTCTTT | CSVLRQGSNTEAFF
TRBJ2-2 | TRBD2 | few | TRBV7-3 | TGTGCCAGCAGCTTAATAGCGGGGGTGAACACCGGGGAGCTGTTTTTT | CASSLIAGVNTGELFF
TRBJ2-7 | . | few | TRBV28 | TGTGCCAGCAGTTTCCCAGGGGAGCAGTACTTC | CASSFPGEQYF
TRBJ2-7 | . | . | TRBV28 | TGTGCCAGCAGACGCGATTTGGGGGCGGCCTACGAGCAGTACTTC | CASRRDLGAAYEQYF
TRBJ1-2 | . | few | TRBV6-5 | TGTGCCAGCAGTTACTCAGGGGGGGCTAACTATGGCTACACCTTC | CASSYSGGANYGYTF
TRBJ2-7 | TRBD1 | . | TRBV29-1 | TGCAGCGTAGGACAGGCAGACTCCTACGAGCAGTACTTC | CSVGQADSYEQYF
TRBJ2-1 | . | . | TRBV3-1 | TGTGCCAGCAGCCGGAACCACGCGGACAATGAGCAGTTCTTC | CASSRNHADNEQFF
TRBJ2-2 | . | . | TRBV28 | TGTGCCAGCAGTTTTTTCAGGCCGAACACCGGGGAGCTGTTTTTT | CASSFFRPNTGELFF
TRBJ2-4 | TRBD1 | . | TRBV20-1 | TGCAGTGCTAGATCCGGGACAGGGGGTAAGGGGGTTCAGTACTTC | CSARSGTGGKGVQYF
TRBJ2-3 | . | . | TRBV24-1 | TGTGCCACCAGTGATTTGGAGGGGGGCGTCCGGGATACGCAGTATTTT | CATSDLEGGVRDTQYF
TRBJ2-7 | TRBD1 | many | TRBV29-1 | TGCAGCGTCGTAGGGACCGGGACAGGGTGGTACGAGCAGTACTTC | CSVVGTGTGWYEQYF
TRBJ2-7 | TRBD2 | few | TRBV29-1 | TGCAGCGTTGGACTAGCCCACGAGCAGTACTTC | CSVGLAHEQYF
TRBJ2-3 | . | many | TRBV12-3/TRBV12-4 | TGTGCCAGCAGTTTAGTTGGCGGGAGCACAGATACGCAGTATTTT | CASSLVGGSTDTQYF
TRBJ1-2 | . | . | TRBV29-1 | TGCAGCGTTGCAGGGAGAAACTATGGCTACACCTTC | CSVAGRNYGYTF
TRBJ2-3 | TRBD2 | . | TRBV20-1 | TGCAGTGCTAGACCCGGGGGGAGCACAGATACGCAGTATTTT | CSARPGGSTDTQYF
TRBJ1-6 | . | few | TRBV20-1 | TGCAGTGCTAGGACGCAGGGGATTGTGTCACCCCTCCACTTT | CSARTQGIVSPLHF
TRBJ1-5 | . | . | TRBV7-9 | TGTGCCACCGCGGGAGGGAAGACTCAGCCCCAGCATTTT | CATAGGKTQPQHF